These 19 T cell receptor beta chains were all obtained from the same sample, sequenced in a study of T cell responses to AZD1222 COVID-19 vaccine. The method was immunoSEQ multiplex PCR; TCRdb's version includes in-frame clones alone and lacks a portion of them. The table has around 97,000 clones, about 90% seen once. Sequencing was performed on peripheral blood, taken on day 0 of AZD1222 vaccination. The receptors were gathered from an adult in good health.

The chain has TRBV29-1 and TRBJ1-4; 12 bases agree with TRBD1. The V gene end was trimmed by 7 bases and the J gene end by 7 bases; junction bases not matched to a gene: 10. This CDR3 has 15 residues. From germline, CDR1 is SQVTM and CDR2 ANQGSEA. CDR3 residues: CSASVGTGGPEKLFF. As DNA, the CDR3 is TGCAGCGCCTCGGTGGGGACAGGGGGCCCTGAAAAACTGTTTTTT.

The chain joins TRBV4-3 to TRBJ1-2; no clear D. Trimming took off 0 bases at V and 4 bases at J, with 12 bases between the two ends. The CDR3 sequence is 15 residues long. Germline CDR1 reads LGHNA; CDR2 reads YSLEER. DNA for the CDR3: TGCGCCAGCAGCCAAGATAAGCAGTTTCCCTATGGCTACACCTTC. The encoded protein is CASSQDKQFPYGYTF.

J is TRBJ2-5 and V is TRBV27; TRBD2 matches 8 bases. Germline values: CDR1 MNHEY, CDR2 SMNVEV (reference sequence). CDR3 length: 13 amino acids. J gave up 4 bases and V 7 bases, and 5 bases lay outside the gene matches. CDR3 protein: CASTPRGAETQYF. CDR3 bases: TGTGCCAGCACGCCGCGGGGGGCAGAGACCCAGTACTTC.

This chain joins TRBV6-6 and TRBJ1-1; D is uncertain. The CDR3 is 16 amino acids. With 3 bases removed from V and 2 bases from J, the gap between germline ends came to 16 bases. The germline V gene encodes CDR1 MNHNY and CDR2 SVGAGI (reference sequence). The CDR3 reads CASSYGGWRRNTEAFF. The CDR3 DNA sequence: TGTGCCAGCAGTTATGGAGGGTGGCGTAGAAACACTGAAGCTTTCTTT.

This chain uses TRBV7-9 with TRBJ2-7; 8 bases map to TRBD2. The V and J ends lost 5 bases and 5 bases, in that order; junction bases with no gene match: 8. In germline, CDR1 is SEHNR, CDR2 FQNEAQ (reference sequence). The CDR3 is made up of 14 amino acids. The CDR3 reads CASSTTTSVDEQYF. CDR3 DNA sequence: TGTGCCAGCAGCACGACGACTAGCGTGGACGAGCAGTACTTC.

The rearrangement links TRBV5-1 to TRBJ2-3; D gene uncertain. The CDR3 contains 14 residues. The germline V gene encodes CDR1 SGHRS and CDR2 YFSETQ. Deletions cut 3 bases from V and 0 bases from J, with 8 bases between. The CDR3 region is CASSSDGSTDTQYF. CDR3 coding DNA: TGCGCCAGCAGCTCGGACGGAAGCACAGATACGCAGTATTTT. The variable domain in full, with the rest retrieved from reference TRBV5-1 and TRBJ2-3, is KAGVTQTPRYLIKTRGQQVTLSCSPISGHRSVSWYQQTPGQGLQFLFEYFSETQRNKGNFPGRFSGRQFSNSRSEMNVSTLELGDSALYLCASSSDGSTDTQYFGPGTRLTVL.

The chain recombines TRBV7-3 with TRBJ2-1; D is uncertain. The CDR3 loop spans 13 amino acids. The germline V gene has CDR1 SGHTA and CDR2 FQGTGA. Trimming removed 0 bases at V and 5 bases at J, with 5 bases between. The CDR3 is CASSLTIDNEQFF. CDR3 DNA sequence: TGTGCCAGCAGCTTAACGATAGACAATGAGCAGTTCTTC.

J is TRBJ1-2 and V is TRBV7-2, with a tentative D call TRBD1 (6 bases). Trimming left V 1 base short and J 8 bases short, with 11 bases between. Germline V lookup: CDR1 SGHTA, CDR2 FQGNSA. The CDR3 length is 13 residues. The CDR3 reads CASSLGGAGGYTF. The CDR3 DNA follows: TGTGCCAGCAGCTTAGGGGGGGCAGGCGGCTACACCTTC. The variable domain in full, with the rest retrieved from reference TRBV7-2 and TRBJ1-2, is GAGVSQSPSNKVTEKGKDVELRCDPISGHTALYWYRQSLGQGLEFLIYFQGNSAPDKSGLPSDRFSAERTGGSVSTLTIQRTQQEDSAVYLCASSLGGAGGYTFGSGTRLTVV.

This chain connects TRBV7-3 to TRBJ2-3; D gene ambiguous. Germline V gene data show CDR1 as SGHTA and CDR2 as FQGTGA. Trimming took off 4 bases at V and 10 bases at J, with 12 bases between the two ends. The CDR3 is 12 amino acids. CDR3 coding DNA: TGTGCCAGCAGCTCCCCTGGATCGGCGCAGTATTTT. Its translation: CASSSPGSAQYF.

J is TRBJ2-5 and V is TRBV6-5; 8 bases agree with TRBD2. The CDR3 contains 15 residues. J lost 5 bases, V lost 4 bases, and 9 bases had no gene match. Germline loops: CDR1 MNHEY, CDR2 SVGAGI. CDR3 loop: CASSSGGVRLETQYF. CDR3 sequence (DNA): TGTGCCAGCAGTTCCGGGGGGGTTCGGCTGGAGACCCAGTACTTC.

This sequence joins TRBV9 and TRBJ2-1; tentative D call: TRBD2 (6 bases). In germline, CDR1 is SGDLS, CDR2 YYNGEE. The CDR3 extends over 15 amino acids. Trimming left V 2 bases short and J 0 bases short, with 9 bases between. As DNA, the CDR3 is TGTGCCAGCAGCGTGGGACTTAGCTCCTACAATGAGCAGTTCTTC. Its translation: CASSVGLSSYNEQFF. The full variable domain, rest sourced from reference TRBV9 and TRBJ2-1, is DSGVTQTPKHLITATGQRVTLRCSPRSGDLSVYWYQQSLDQGLQFLIQYYNGEERAKGNILERFSAQQFPDLHSELNLSSLELGDSALYFCASSVGLSSYNEQFFGPGTRLTVL.

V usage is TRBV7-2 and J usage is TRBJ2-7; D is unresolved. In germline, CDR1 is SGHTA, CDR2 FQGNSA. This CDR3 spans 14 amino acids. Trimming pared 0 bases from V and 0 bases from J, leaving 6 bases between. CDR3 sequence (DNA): TGTGCCAGCAGCTTAGCGGGCGGCTCCTACGAGCAGTACTTC. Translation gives CASSLAGGSYEQYF.

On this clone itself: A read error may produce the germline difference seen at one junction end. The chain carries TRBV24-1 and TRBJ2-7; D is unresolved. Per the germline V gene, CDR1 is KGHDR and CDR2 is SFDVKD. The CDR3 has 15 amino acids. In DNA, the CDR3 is TGTGCCACCAGTGAGGGTCCGCTGATGAACTACGAGCAGCACTTC. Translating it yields CATSEGPLMNYEQHF.

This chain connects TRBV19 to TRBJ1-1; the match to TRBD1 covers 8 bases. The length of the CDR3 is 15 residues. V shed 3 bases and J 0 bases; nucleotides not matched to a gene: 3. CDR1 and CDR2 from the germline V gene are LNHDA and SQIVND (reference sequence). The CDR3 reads CASSMRQGMNTEAFF. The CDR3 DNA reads TGTGCCAGTAGTATGAGACAGGGGATGAACACTGAAGCTTTCTTT.

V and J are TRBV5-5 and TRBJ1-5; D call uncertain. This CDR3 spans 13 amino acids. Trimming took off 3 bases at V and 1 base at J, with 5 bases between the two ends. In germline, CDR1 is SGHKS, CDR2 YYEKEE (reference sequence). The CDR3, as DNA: TGTGCCAGCAGCTCGGAGAGCAATCAGCCCCAGCATTTT. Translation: CASSSESNQPQHF.

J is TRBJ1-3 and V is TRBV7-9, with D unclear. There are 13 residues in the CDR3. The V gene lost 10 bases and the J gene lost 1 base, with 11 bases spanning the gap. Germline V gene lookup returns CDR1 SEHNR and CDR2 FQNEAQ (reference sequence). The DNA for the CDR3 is TGTGCCATCCCACCTATATCTGGAAACACCATATATTTT. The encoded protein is CAIPPISGNTIYF.

CDR3 protein: CASSPRTDYNEQFF. CDR3 nucleotides: TGTGCCAGCTCACCCCGGACTGACTACAATGAGCAGTTCTTC. The chain links TRBV18 to TRBJ2-1, with D perhaps TRBD2 (5 bases). The CDR3 is 14 residues long. V lost 3 bases and J 3 bases, leaving 9 bases between the germline ends. Germline V CDR1 and CDR2: KGHSH, LQKENI. Variable domain in full (rest from reference TRBV18 and TRBJ2-1): NAGVMQNPRHLVRRRGQEARLRCSPMKGHSHVYWYRQLPEEGLKFMVYLQKENIIDESGMPKERFSAEFPKEGPSILRIQQVVRGDSAAYFCASSPRTDYNEQFFGPGTRLTVL.

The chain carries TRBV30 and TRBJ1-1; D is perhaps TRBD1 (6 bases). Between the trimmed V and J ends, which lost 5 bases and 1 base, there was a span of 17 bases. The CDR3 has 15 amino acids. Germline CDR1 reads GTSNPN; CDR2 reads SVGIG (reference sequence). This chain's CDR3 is CAWGRLGAGNTEAFF. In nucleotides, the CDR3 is TGTGCCTGGGGACGATTGGGGGCGGGGAACACTGAAGCTTTCTTT.

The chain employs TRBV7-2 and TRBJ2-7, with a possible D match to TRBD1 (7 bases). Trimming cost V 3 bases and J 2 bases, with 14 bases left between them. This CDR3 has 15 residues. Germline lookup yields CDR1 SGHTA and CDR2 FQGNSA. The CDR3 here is CASSLQTGEAYEQYF. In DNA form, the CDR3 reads TGTGCCAGCAGCTTGCAAACAGGGGAGGCCTACGAGCAGTACTTC.